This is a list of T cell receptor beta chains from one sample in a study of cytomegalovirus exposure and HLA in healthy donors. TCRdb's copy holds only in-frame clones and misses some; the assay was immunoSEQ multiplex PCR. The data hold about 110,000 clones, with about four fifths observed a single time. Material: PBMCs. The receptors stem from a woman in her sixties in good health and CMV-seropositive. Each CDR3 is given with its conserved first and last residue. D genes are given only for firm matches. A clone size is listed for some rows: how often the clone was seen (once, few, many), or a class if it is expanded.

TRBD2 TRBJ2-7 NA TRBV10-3 CAISGTSGINEQYF TGTGCCATCAGCGGGACTAGCGGGATTAACGAGCAGTACTTC
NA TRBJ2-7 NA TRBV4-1 CASSQVAGALGEQYF TGCGCCAGCAGCCAGGTTGCAGGGGCACTCGGCGAGCAGTACTTC
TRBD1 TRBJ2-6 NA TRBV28 CASSPPGGRGANVLTF TGTGCCAGCAGTCCGCCAGGGGGCCGTGGGGCCAACGTCCTGACTTTC
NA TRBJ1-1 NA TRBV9 CASSVEPGTEAFF TGTGCCAGCAGCGTAGAGCCAGGGACTGAAGCTTTCTTT
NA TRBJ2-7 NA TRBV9 CASSVFSGEGEQYF TGTGCCAGCAGCGTATTTTCGGGAGAGGGGGAGCAGTACTTC
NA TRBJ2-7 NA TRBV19 CASSMVLAASYEQYF TGTGCCAGTAGTATGGTCCTTGCGGCCTCCTACGAGCAGTACTTC
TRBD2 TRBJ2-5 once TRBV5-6 CASSPILAEQETQYF TGTGCCAGCAGCCCAATCCTAGCGGAGCAAGAGACCCAGTACTTC
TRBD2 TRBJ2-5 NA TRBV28 CASSLIVAGGLSPKQYF TGTGCCAGCAGTTTAATTGTAGCGGGAGGTCTGTCCCCTAAGCAGTACTTC
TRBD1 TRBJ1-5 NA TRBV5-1 CASSPGTGAFLSNQPQHF TGCGCCAGCAGCCCTGGGACAGGGGCTTTCCTCAGCAATCAGCCCCAGCATTTT
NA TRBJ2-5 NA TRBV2 CASSGRGTQYF TGTGCCAGCAGTGGCCGGGGGACCCAGTACTTC
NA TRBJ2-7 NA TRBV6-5 CASRPTGFYEQYF TGTGCCAGCAGACCAACAGGGTTTTACGAGCAGTACTTC
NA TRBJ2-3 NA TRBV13 CASSPGYRVSGPDGSTDTQYF TGTGCCAGCAGCCCCGGATATCGAGTAAGCGGCCCTGATGGGAGCACAGATACGCAGTATTTT
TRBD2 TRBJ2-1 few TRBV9 CASSPWTSGRAWGRGEQFF TGTGCCAGCAGCCCATGGACTAGCGGGAGGGCCTGGGGTAGGGGTGAGCAGTTCTTC
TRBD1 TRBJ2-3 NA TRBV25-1 CASSEYKTGGTDTQYF TGTGCCAGCAGTGAATATAAGACAGGGGGAACAGATACGCAGTATTTT
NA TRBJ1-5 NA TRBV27 CASSPSERRTQHF TGTGCCAGCAGTCCCAGCGAGCGTAGGACCCAGCATTTT
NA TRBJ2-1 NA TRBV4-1 CASSRVGLFSYNEQFF TGCGCCAGCAGCCGCGTTGGGCTATTCTCCTACAATGAGCAGTTCTTC
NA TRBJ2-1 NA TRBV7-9 CASSIMTGFDHEQFF TGTGCCAGCAGCATAATGACAGGATTTGACCATGAGCAGTTCTTC
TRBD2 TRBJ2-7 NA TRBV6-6 CASSYSREGREQYF TGTGCCAGCAGTTACTCGCGGGAGGGTCGTGAGCAGTACTTC
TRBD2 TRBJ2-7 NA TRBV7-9 CASSRGSSYEQYF TGTGCCAGCAGTCGCGGGAGCTCCTACGAGCAGTACTTC
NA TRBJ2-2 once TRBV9 CASSLTSAGVTGELFF TGTGCCAGCAGCCTAACGTCGGCAGGGGTAACCGGGGAGCTGTTTTTT
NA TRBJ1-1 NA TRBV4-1 CASSHKQGSVGEAFF TGCGCCAGCAGCCATAAGCAGGGATCTGTGGGTGAAGCTTTCTTT
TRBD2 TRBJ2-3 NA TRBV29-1 CSVEDPAGVPTDTQYF TGCAGCGTTGAAGACCCAGCGGGAGTCCCCACAGATACGCAGTATTTT
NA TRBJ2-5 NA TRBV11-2 CASMDSPQETQYF TGTGCCAGCATGGACAGCCCCCAAGAGACCCAGTACTTC
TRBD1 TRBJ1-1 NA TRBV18 CASSPLQGGAFF TGTGCCAGCTCACCATTACAGGGGGGAGCTTTCTTT
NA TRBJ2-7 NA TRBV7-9 CASSLVGAYEQYF TGTGCCAGCAGCTTAGTAGGGGCCTACGAGCAGTACTTC
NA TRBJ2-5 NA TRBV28 CASSLVSQGGTQYF TGTGCCAGCAGTTTAGTTAGCCAGGGCGGGACCCAGTACTTC
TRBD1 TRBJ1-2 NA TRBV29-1 CSVASRGAYGYTF TGCAGCGTTGCATCCAGGGGGGCCTATGGCTACACCTTC
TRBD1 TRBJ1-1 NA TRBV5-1 CASRNSGQGDLEAFF TGCGCCAGCAGAAATTCGGGACAGGGGGACTTAGAAGCTTTCTTT
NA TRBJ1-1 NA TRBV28 CASTNMNTEAFF TGTGCCAGCACGAACATGAACACTGAAGCTTTCTTT
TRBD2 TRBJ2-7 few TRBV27 CASSLMAGVSYEQYF TGTGCCAGCAGTTTAATGGCGGGAGTCTCCTACGAGCAGTACTTC
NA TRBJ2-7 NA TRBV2 CASRRTGYEQYF TGTGCCAGCAGACGTACAGGCTACGAGCAGTACTTC
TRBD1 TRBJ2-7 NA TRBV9 CASSEDRGITYEQYF TGTGCCAGCAGCGAGGACAGGGGGATAACCTACGAGCAGTACTTC
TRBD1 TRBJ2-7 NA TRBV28 CASSSRAGQGYEQYF TGTGCCAGCAGTTCACGAGCGGGACAGGGCTACGAGCAGTACTTC
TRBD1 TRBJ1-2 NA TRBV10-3 CAITMDREAYGYTF TGTGCCATCACCATGGACAGGGAGGCCTATGGCTACACCTTC
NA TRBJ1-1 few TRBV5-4 CASSLELWAEDTEAFF TGTGCCAGCAGCTTGGAGTTGTGGGCGGAGGACACTGAAGCTTTCTTT
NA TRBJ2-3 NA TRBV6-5 CASSYGTGDPQYF TGTGCCAGCAGTTATGGGACTGGCGACCCGCAGTATTTT
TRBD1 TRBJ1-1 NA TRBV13 CASSSWIRGTEAFF TGTGCCAGCAGCTCCTGGATCAGGGGGACTGAAGCTTTCTTT
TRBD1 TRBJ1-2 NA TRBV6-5 CASSLTTGENYGYTF TGTGCCAGCAGTTTAACGACAGGGGAGAACTATGGCTACACCTTC
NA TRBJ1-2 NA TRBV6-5 CASRTTVNYGYTF TGTGCCAGCAGAACAACAGTGAACTATGGCTACACCTTC
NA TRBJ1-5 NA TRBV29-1 CSVTAGSNQPQHF TGCAGCGTTACGGCAGGGAGCAATCAGCCCCAGCATTTT
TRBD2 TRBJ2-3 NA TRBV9 CASSEGTSGYTQYF TGTGCCAGCAGCGAAGGTACTAGCGGGTATACGCAGTATTTT